These T cell receptor beta chains were read from a single sample in a study of monozygotic twins with inflammatory bowel disease. Using the 5' RACE reads, TCRdb records one entry per CDR3 protein without DNA. Its table lists 170,000 or so distinct CDR3 sequences. Input material: blood. The receptors originated from a human donor with ulcerative colitis or Crohn's disease, or a healthy co-twin of an affected twin (not recorded which). Both conserved end residues are part of each CDR3.

J | V | CDR3
TRBJ1-2 | TRBV14 | CASSQLGPGGYTF
TRBJ1-5 | TRBV20-1 | CSAFQGGNQPQHF
TRBJ1-3 | TRBV7-2 | CASSLSAGNYGNTIYF
TRBJ2-7 | TRBV27 | CASRPTGVYEQYF
TRBJ1-5 | TRBV27 | CASSARGWNQPQHF
TRBJ2-3 | TRBV27 | CASSLSLHRPRTSGRKDTQYF
TRBJ1-1 | TRBV5-4 | CASSLGSGSRMNTEAFF
TRBJ2-4 | TRBV30 | CAWARRENIQYF
TRBJ2-7 | TRBV28 | CASSSDRGTYEQYF
TRBJ2-3 | TRBV28 | CASSLVVPSTDTQYF
TRBJ1-2 | TRBV7-2 | CASSLGAGFNYGYTF
TRBJ2-7 | TRBV7-9 | CASSLVYSEQYF
TRBJ1-2 | TRBV5-1 | CASSYGYGYTF
TRBJ2-1 | TRBV20-1 | CSATSLGNMNGEQFF
TRBJ1-1 | TRBV5-1 | CASSLVVNTEAFF
TRBJ1-5 | TRBV20-1 | CSALIGNQPQHF
TRBJ1-5 | TRBV18 | CASSPDGRIGNQPQHF
TRBJ2-1 | TRBV3-1 | CASSQFFGTTLGHEQFF
TRBJ1-5 | TRBV20-1 | CSARPGQGNQPQHF
TRBJ2-4 | TRBV11-1 | CASSLESRTPVAKNIQYF
TRBJ2-7 | TRBV3-1 | CASSQRGSSYEQYF
TRBJ2-1 | TRBV12-3/TRBV12-4 | CASSRPGLAGTYNEQFF
TRBJ1-5 | TRBV12-3/TRBV12-4 | CASSFGGVYSNQPQHF
TRBJ2-1 | TRBV20-1 | CSAETSGGYNEQFF
TRBJ2-2 | TRBV24-1 | CATSDQAGDTGELFF
TRBJ1-1 | TRBV18 | CASSPPAQPMNTEAFF
TRBJ2-2 | TRBV7-9 | CASSSGLAVHGELFF
TRBJ1-6 | TRBV20-1 | CSAKQEYNSPLHF
TRBJ2-7 | TRBV7-2 | CASSWGQAPYEQYF
TRBJ2-3 | TRBV6-1 | CASETGTSAFSDTQYF
TRBJ1-6 | TRBV12-3/TRBV12-4 | CASRRPENNSPLHF
TRBJ2-3 | TRBV6-2/TRBV6-3 | CASYPGGGTDTQYF
TRBJ1-4 | TRBV14 | CASSQDHHRNEKLFF
TRBJ2-5 | TRBV20-1 | CSAREETKIQETQYF
TRBJ2-1 | TRBV20-1 | CSARAGQGAPHEQFF
TRBJ1-3 | TRBV4-3 | CASSLNRGNTIYF
TRBJ1-1 | TRBV30 | CAWALGDTMNTEAFF
TRBJ2-5 | TRBV20-1 | CSAWTSGGVGQYF
TRBJ1-2 | TRBV12-3/TRBV12-4 | CASSFVTGHGYTF
TRBJ2-3 | TRBV13 | CASSSTQDTQYF
TRBJ1-5 | TRBV4-3 | CASSQDRSSGNQPQHF
TRBJ1-5 | TRBV29-1 | CSVEIRDGNQPQHF
TRBJ2-5 | TRBV10-2 | CASSEGGQETQYF
TRBJ1-2 | TRBV29-1 | CSVDEGGTGGWDYGYTF
TRBJ1-2 | TRBV30 | CAWSMNRGNYGYTF
TRBJ1-5 | TRBV24-1 | CATSDPGTGSNQPQHF
TRBJ1-2 | TRBV20-1 | CSARDGFWGGYTF
TRBJ1-6 | TRBV6-2/TRBV6-3 | CASRQTVPGRFSPLHF